The 24 T cell receptor beta chains listed next were all sequenced from one sample in a study of OX40 agonist ivuxolimab in advanced cancers. Clones were sequenced by immunoSEQ multiplex PCR, and TCRdb holds only the in-frame ones, with some missing. The repertoire holds about 53,000 clones, about 85% seen once, with 1% to 1.5% in the top ten. The sequenced sample was CD4+ or CD8+ T cells sorted from blood, obtained in a trial of the OX40 agonist ivuxolimab. The source is an adult with an advanced solid tumor such as melanoma, head and neck, liver or kidney cancer.

This chain joins TRBV12-5 and TRBJ2-1, with unresolved D. CDR3 length: 15 residues. Germline V gene data show CDR1 as LGHNT and CDR2 as FRNRAP. With 1 base removed from V and 1 base from J, the gap between germline ends came to 8 bases. DNA for the CDR3: TGTGCTAGTGGTTTGGACTTACAGTCCTACAATGAGCAGTTCTTC. Its translation is CASGLDLQSYNEQFF.

This clone has a count of ten or more. The rearrangement joins TRBV6-5 to TRBJ2-2, with TRBD1 matching 7 bases. Germline trimming cut 6 bases from V and 2 bases from J; bases unmatched to any gene: 3. The CDR3 extends over 14 amino acids. Germline CDR1 is MNHEY and CDR2 is SVGAGI. This CDR3 reads CASSDRDNTGELFF. The CDR3 bases are TGTGCCAGCAGCGACAGGGATAACACCGGGGAGCTGTTTTTT.

The J gene is TRBJ1-2, the V gene TRBV6-1; D remains ambiguous. The CDR3 runs to 12 residues. With 1 base removed from V and 3 bases from J, the gap between germline ends came to 3 bases. CDR1 is MNHNS and CDR2 is SASEGT in the germline V gene. In DNA form, the CDR3 reads TGTGCCAGCAGTGAAGTGGACTATGGCTACACCTTC. Translating it yields CASSEVDYGYTF.

The gene calls are TRBV6-5 and TRBJ2-7; perhaps TRBD1 as D (5 bases). The CDR3 is made up of 15 amino acids. Trimming cost V 7 bases and J 0 bases, with 16 bases left between them. Looked up from germline, CDR1 is MNHEY and CDR2 is SVGAGI. The CDR3 is CASKVWGGSSYEQYF. CDR3 DNA: TGTGCCAGCAAAGTGTGGGGCGGAAGCTCCTACGAGCAGTACTTC.

This clone was recorded a few times. The chain couples TRBV5-8 to TRBJ2-5; D unresolved. This CDR3 comprises 11 residues. The germline V and J ends were trimmed by 1 base and 5 bases, with 3 bases remaining between them. CDR1 SGHTS and CDR2 YDEGEE come from the germline V gene. The CDR3 loop reads CASSLLETQYF. CDR3 DNA sequence: TGTGCCAGCAGCTTGTTGGAGACCCAGTACTTC. Combining the CDR3 with reference TRBV5-8 and TRBJ2-5 gives the whole variable domain EAGVTQSPTHLIKTRGQQATLRCSPISGHTSVYWYQQALGLGLQFLLWYDEGEERNRGNFPPRFSGRQFPNYSSELNVNALELEDSALYLCASSLLETQYFGPGTRLLVL.

Many counts were recorded for this clone. In DNA, the CDR3 is TGCGCCAGCAGCCCACGCTCGGGACAGCTCGATCAGCCCCAGCATTTT. Translation: CASSPRSGQLDQPQHF. The chain is built from TRBV4-1 and TRBJ1-5; 7 bases match TRBD1. CDR1 is MGHRA and CDR2 is YSYEKL in the germline V gene. V dropped 4 bases and J dropped 5; count of bases not matched to a gene: 11. CDR3 size: 16 residues.

The chain links TRBV6-5 to TRBJ1-5; TRBD1 might be the D (6 bases). The CDR3 is 13 amino acids. V shed 8 bases and J shed 2 bases, with 10 bases lying between them. The germline V gene encodes CDR1 MNHEY and CDR2 SVGAGI. The CDR3 DNA sequence: TGTGCCAGCGGAAACAGGGGCAATCAGCCCCAGCATTTT. This sequence encodes CASGNRGNQPQHF.

The genes are TRBV10-3 and TRBJ1-3, with TRBD1 identical over 7 bases. CDR3 length equals 15 residues. Per germline, CDR1 ENHRY and CDR2 SYGVKD. V gave up 4 bases and J gave up 0 bases; unmatched junction bases: 3. The DNA of the CDR3 is TGTGCCATCAGTGTGGACAGGAGCTCTGGAAACACCATATATTTT. It encodes CAISVDRSSGNTIYF.

V usage is TRBV7-2 and J usage is TRBJ2-5; 9 positions match TRBD2. V shed 5 bases, J shed 3 bases, and the junction held 7 bases outside the gene matches. This CDR3 spans 15 amino acids. Germline V lookup: CDR1 SGHTA, CDR2 FQGNSA. The CDR3 is CASSLRLAAEETQYF. The CDR3 nucleotides are TGTGCCAGCAGCCTTCGACTAGCGGCCGAAGAGACCCAGTACTTC.

The table lists this clone with a count of one. The V and J genes are TRBV4-1 and TRBJ2-4, with D perhaps TRBD1 (6 bases). CDR1 is MGHRA, CDR2 YSYEKL, per germline. The CDR3 sequence is 17 residues long. V was pared by 5 bases and J by 1 base, with 18 bases between. The CDR3 loop reads CASSEVVTGMAKNIQYF. The CDR3 DNA reads TGCGCCAGCAGCGAAGTAGTCACAGGGATGGCCAAAAACATTCAGTACTTC.

V usage is TRBV5-1 and J usage is TRBJ2-1; D unclear. This CDR3 comprises 13 residues. Deletions cut 2 bases from V and 5 bases from J, with 8 bases between. Germline loops: CDR1 SGHRS, CDR2 YFSETQ. The CDR3, as DNA: TGCGCCAGCAGCTTACAAGACCACAATGAGCAGTTCTTC. This sequence encodes CASSLQDHNEQFF. The variable domain in full, with the rest retrieved from reference TRBV5-1 and TRBJ2-1, is KAGVTQTPRYLIKTRGQQVTLSCSPISGHRSVSWYQQTPGQGLQFLFEYFSETQRNKGNFPGRFSGRQFSNSRSEMNVSTLELGDSALYLCASSLQDHNEQFFGPGTRLTVL.

The chain joins TRBV13 to TRBJ1-1; D perhaps matches TRBD1 (5 bases). The CDR3 spans 14 residues. V was cut by 0 bases and J by 0 bases, with 5 bases left in between. The V gene's germline CDR1 is PRHDT and CDR2 FYEKMQ (reference sequence). The CDR3 nucleotides read TGTGCCAGCAGCTTAGGGACAGTGAACACTGAAGCTTTCTTT. Its protein is CASSLGTVNTEAFF.

The chain employs TRBV2 and TRBJ2-3; no reliable D call. CDR3 length equals 13 residues. CDR1 is SNHLY, CDR2 FYNNEI, per germline. V lost 9 bases to trimming and J lost 0 bases, with 10 bases between them. The CDR3 sequence is CASSDRSTDTQYF. The CDR3 DNA sequence: TGTGCCAGTTCAGACCGTAGCACAGATACGCAGTATTTT.

This chain joins TRBV4-2 and TRBJ2-3, with TRBD2 matching over 8 bases. V trimming: 0 bases; J trimming: 10 bases; junction bases outside the gene matches: 12. CDR1 and CDR2 (germline): LGHNA, YNFKEQ. CDR3 length equals 16 residues. The CDR3 here is CASSQDYFGRAKAQYF. For the CDR3, the DNA is TGTGCCAGCAGCCAAGATTATTTCGGGAGGGCCAAAGCGCAGTATTTT.

The gene calls are TRBV19 and TRBJ1-5, with D tentatively TRBD1 (5 bases). CDR1 is LNHDA and CDR2 is SQIVND in the germline V gene (reference sequence). The CDR3 covers 16 residues. Trimming removed 5 bases at V and 2 bases at J, with 16 bases between. The DNA of the CDR3 is TGTGCCAGTAGTCCGGCCGGGACGGGGGGCAATCAGCCCCAGCATTTT. It codes for CASSPAGTGGNQPQHF.

The chain uses TRBV30 and TRBJ2-7, with 10 bases aligning to TRBD1. From germline, CDR1 is GTSNPN and CDR2 SVGIG (reference sequence). The CDR3 totals 15 residues. V was pared by 6 bases and J by 5 bases, with 13 bases of the junction left unmatched. The CDR3 sequence is CACSARDRGGNEQYF. The CDR3 coding sequence is TGTGCCTGTTCCGCGCGGGACAGGGGAGGCAACGAGCAGTACTTC.

CDR3 sequence (DNA): TGTGCCATCAGTGGGGGCACAGGGGAATCGACTAGCGTTCACTCCTACGAGCAGTACTTC. It specifies CAISGGTGESTSVHSYEQYF. The genes are TRBV10-3 and TRBJ2-7; the D gene is possibly TRBD2 (8 bases). This CDR3 spans 20 amino acids. Germline V gene lookup returns CDR1 ENHRY and CDR2 SYGVKD. Trimming stripped 4 bases from V and 0 bases from J, with 28 bases between.

V and J are TRBV5-1 and TRBJ1-4, with TRBD1 as a possible D gene (6 bases). Germline CDR1 reads SGHRS; CDR2 reads YFSETQ. The CDR3 is 16 residues long. V was clipped by 8 bases and J by 0 bases, with 17 bases between them. CDR3 residues: CASSQGLGATNEKLFF. CDR3 DNA: TGCGCCAGTTCACAGGGCCTAGGGGCAACTAATGAAAAACTGTTTTTT. The variable domain in full, with the rest retrieved from reference TRBV5-1 and TRBJ1-4, is KAGVTQTPRYLIKTRGQQVTLSCSPISGHRSVSWYQQTPGQGLQFLFEYFSETQRNKGNFPGRFSGRQFSNSRSEMNVSTLELGDSALYLCASSQGLGATNEKLFFGSGTQLSVL.

This rearrangement joins TRBV6-5 to TRBJ1-1; D may be TRBD1 (5 bases). Looked up from germline, CDR1 is MNHEY and CDR2 is SVGAGI. Deletions cut 6 bases from V and 5 bases from J, with 19 bases between. The length of the CDR3 is 15 residues. The CDR3 reads CASSYHPGRGTEAFF. CDR3 nucleotides: TGTGCCAGCAGCTACCACCCGGGACGGGGGACTGAAGCTTTCTTT.

The rearrangement uses TRBV10-1 and TRBJ2-1, with 12 bases aligning to TRBD1. Germline V lookup: CDR1 WNHNN, CDR2 SYGVQD (reference sequence). The CDR3 consists of 15 residues. V shed 5 bases and J 8 bases; nucleotides not matched to a gene: 7. This CDR3 reads CASSFPGQGADEQFF. As DNA, the CDR3 is TGCGCCAGCAGTTTTCCGGGACAGGGGGCCGATGAGCAGTTCTTC.

A few counts support this clone. The chain employs TRBV2 and TRBJ1-2, with D maybe TRBD1 (5 bases). Germline loops: CDR1 SNHLY, CDR2 FYNNEI. Trimming removed 2 bases from V and 6 bases from J, with 13 bases in between. The CDR3 is made up of 14 amino acids. The CDR3 loop is CASSEYTGTHGYTF. The CDR3, as DNA: TGTGCCAGCAGTGAATATACAGGTACCCATGGCTACACCTTC.

The V gene is TRBV19, the J gene TRBJ1-6; D uncertain. The germline CDR1 and CDR2 sequences are LNHDA and SQIVND (reference sequence). This CDR3 is built from 15 residues. The V end was cut by 4 bases, the J end by 5 bases, with 12 bases between. CDR3: CASSKNNPDNSPLHF. The CDR3 DNA reads as TGTGCCAGTAGTAAAAACAATCCCGATAATTCACCCCTCCACTTT.

For the CDR3, the DNA is TGTGCCATCAGGCGAGGACAGGGGGTCTCCGGGGCCAACGTCCTGACTTTC. Translating it yields CAIRRGQGVSGANVLTF. The rearrangement uses TRBV10-3 and TRBJ2-6; 10 bases map to TRBD1. V dropped 6 bases and J dropped 4; count of bases not matched to a gene: 9. CDR1 ENHRY and CDR2 SYGVKD come from the germline V gene. This CDR3 has 17 residues.

The rearrangement uses TRBV6-1 and TRBJ2-2; 10 nucleotides agree with TRBD1. Germline V gene lookup returns CDR1 MNHNS and CDR2 SASEGT. V shed 4 bases, J shed 3 bases, and the junction held 5 bases outside the gene matches. CDR3 length equals 16 residues. The DNA of the CDR3 is TGTGCCAGCAGTGGGCGACAGGGGGCTGACACCGGGGAGCTGTTTTTT. The encoded protein is CASSGRQGADTGELFF.